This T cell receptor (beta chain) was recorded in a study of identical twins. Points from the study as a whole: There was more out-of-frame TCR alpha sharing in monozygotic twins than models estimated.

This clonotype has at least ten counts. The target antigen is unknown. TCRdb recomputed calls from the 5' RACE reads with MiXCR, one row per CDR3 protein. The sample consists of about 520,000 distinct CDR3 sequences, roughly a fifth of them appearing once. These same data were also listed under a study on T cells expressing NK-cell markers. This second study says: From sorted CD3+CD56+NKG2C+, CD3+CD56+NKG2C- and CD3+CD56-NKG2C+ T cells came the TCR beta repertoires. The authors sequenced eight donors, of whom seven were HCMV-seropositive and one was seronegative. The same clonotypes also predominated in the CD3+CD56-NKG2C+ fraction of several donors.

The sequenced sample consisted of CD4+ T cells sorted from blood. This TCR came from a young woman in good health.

The CDR3 reads CSARDRGTGANVLTF. CDR3 DNA: TGCAGTGCCCGGGACAGGGGAACTGGGGCCAACGTCCTGACTTTC. The chain joins TRBV20-1 to TRBJ2-6, with 10 bases fitting TRBD1. CDR3 length: 15 residues. The germline V gene has CDR1 DFQATT and CDR2 SNEGSKA (reference sequence). V lost 6 bases, J lost 2 bases, and 4 bases stayed unmatched.